Reported below is one TCR beta chain. Its antigen is not identified. The data belong to a study of T cell repertoires in cytomegalovirus infection. Study summary: Public TCR beta signature analysis indicated the presence of both CMV infection and matching HLA type.

The CDR3 loop spans 12 amino acids. Looked up from germline, CDR1 is SGHKS and CDR2 is YYEKEE (reference sequence). One entry per CDR3 protein, called by TCRdb with MiXCR from the reads. The sample includes 7,500 to 9,000 distinct CDR3 sequences, about 53% of them seen just once. The chain joins TRBV5-5 to TRBJ1-2; weak D call: TRBD1 (6 bases). Input material: PBMCs, sequenced either directly or after in vitro stimulation (not recorded which). The source is a human donor in good health (CMV status not recorded). Some clones in this sample may be carry-over from other donors' samples. This chain's CDR3 is CDSTWTEVGYTF. CDR3 nucleotides: TGTGACAGTACCTGGACAGAGGTTGGCTACACCTTC.